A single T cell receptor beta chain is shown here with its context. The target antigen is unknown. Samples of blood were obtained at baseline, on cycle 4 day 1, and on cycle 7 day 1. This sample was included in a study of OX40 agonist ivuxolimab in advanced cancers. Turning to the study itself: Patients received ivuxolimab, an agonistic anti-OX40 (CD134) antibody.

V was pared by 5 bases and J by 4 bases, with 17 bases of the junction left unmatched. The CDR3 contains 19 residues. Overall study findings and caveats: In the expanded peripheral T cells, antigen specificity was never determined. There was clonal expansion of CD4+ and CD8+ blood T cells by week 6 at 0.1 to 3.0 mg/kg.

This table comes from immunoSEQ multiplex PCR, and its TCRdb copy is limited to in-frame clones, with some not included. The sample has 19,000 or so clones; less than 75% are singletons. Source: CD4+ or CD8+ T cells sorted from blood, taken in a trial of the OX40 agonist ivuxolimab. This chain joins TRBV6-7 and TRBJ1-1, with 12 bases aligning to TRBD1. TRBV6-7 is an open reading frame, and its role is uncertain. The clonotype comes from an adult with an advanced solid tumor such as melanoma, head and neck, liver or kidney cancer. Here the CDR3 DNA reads TGTGCCAGCAGTGGCCCCCGGGACAGGGGGCGGAGGGTAGGCACTGAAGCTTTCTTT. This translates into CASSGPRDRGRRVGTEAFF.